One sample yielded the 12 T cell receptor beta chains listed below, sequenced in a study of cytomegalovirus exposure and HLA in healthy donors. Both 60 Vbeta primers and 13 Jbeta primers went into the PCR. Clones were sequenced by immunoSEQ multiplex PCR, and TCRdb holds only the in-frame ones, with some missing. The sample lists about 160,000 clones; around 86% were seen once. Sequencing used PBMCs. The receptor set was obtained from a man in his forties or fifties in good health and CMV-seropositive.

The CDR3 DNA reads TGTGCCAGCAGTGCAGGGGTGGGTGGAAACACCATATATTTT. The encoded protein is CASSAGVGGNTIYF. The chain is built from TRBV6-1 and TRBJ1-3, with D tentatively TRBD1 (6 bases). The CDR3 sequence is 14 residues long. Between the trimmed V and J ends, which lost 4 bases and 3 bases, there was a span of 10 bases. Germline CDR1 and CDR2: MNHNS and SASEGT.

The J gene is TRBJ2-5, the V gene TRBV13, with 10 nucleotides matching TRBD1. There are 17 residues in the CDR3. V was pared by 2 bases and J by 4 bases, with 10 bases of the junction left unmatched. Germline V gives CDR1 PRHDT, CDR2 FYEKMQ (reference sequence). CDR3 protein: CASSLSFWGTGAETQYF. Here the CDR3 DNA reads TGTGCCAGCAGCTTATCTTTCTGGGGGACAGGGGCAGAGACCCAGTACTTC.

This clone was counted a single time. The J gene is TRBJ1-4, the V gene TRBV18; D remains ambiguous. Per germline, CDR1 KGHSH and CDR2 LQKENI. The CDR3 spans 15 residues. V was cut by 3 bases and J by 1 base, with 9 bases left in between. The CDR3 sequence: CASSPGRGTNEKLFF. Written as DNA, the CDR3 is TGTGCCAGCTCACCGGGCCGTGGAACTAATGAAAAACTGTTTTTT.

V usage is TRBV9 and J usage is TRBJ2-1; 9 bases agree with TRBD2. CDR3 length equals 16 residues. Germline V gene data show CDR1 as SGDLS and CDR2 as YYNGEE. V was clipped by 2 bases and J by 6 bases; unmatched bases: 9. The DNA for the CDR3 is TGTGCCAGCAGCGTTGGGGGCGGGGGGGCCGCCAATGAGCAGTTCTTC. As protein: CASSVGGGGAANEQFF.

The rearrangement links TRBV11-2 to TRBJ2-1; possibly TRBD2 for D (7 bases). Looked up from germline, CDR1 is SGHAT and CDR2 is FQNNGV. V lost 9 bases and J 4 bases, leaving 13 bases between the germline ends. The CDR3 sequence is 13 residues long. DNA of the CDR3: TGTGCCAGTCGCGGGGGCCCGTACAATGAGCAGTTCTTC. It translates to CASRGGPYNEQFF.

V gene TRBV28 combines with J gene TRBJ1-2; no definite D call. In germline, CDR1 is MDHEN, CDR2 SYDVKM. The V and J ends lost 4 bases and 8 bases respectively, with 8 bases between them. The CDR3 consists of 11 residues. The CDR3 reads CASSSPPGYTF. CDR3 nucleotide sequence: TGTGCCAGCAGTTCCCCTCCCGGCTACACCTTC.

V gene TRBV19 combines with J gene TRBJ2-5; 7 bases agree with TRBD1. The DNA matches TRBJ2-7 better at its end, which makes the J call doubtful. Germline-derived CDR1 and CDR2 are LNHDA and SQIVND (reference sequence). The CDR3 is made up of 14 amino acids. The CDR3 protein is CASSIGPGGYEQYF. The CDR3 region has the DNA TGTGCCAGTAGTATAGGGCCAGGGGGCTACGAGCAGTACTTC.

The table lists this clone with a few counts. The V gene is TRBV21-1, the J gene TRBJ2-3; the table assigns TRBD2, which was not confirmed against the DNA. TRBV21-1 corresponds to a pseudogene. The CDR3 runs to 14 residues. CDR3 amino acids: CASNGTGSTDTQYF. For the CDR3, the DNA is TGTGCCAGCAACGGGACTGGCAGCACAGATACGCAGTATTTT.

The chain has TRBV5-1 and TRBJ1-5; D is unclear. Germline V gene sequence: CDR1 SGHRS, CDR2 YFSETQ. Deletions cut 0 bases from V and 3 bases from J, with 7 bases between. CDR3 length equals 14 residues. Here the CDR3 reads CASSLGSSNQPQHF. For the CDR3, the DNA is TGCGCCAGCAGCTTGGGGAGTTCCAATCAGCCCCAGCATTTT.

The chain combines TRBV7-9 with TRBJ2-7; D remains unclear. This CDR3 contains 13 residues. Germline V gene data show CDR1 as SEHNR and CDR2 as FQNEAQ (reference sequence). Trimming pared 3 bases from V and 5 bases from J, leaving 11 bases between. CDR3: CASSFLQAHEQYF. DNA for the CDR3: TGTGCCAGCAGCTTCCTTCAGGCCCACGAGCAGTACTTC. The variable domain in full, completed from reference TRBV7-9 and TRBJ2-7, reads DTGVSQNPRHKITKRGQNVTFRCDPISEHNRLYWYRQTLGQGPEFLTYFQNEAQLEKSRLLSDRFSAERPKGSFSTLEIQRTEQGDSAMYLCASSFLQAHEQYFGPGTRLTVT.

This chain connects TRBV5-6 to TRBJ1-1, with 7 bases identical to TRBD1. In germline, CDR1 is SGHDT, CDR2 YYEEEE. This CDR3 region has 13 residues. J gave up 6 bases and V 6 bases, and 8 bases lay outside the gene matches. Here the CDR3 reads CASNVQGKSEAFF. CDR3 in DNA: TGTGCCAGCAACGTACAGGGGAAATCTGAAGCTTTCTTT.

The CDR3 reads CASSKDGASTDTQYF. The CDR3 DNA reads TGTGCCAGCAGCAAAGACGGAGCTAGCACAGATACGCAGTATTTT. The chain is built from TRBV7-7 and TRBJ2-3; D remains unclear. Trimming stripped 5 bases from V and 0 bases from J, with 12 bases between. This CDR3 has 15 residues. Germline assignment: CDR1 SSHAT and CDR2 FNYEAQ (reference sequence).